These 28 T cell receptor beta chains were all obtained from the same sample, sequenced in a study of vaccination and CD4 T cells after COVID-19. No antigen is known for these receptors. Treatment denoted: roughly nine-day PBMC culture with coronavirus spike peptide pools or control peptides (ViraFEST assay). The Oncomine TCR Beta short-read assay was applied to DNA of cultured CD4+ T cells. Using its own MiXCR run on the PCR reads, TCRdb lists one record per CDR3 protein. The table has about 14,000 distinct CDR3 sequences, approximately 57% seen once; the top ten hold roughly 7.3%. The source material was CD4+ T cells from blood, cultured in vitro. These receptors were collected from a human donor who had recovered from COVID-19.

V and J are TRBV24-1 and TRBJ2-5; TRBD1 matches 11 bases. Trimming at V came to 5 bases and at J to 3 bases, leaving 1 base not matched to a gene. The germline gives CDR1 KGHDR, CDR2 SFDVKD. This CDR3 has 14 residues. The CDR3, as DNA: TGTGCCACCAGTGGGACAGGGGGCGAAGAGACCCAGTACTTC. Translating gives CATSGTGGEETQYF.

The chain employs TRBV30 and TRBJ1-6, with TRBD1 matching over 7 bases. V gave up 0 bases and J gave up 8 bases; unmatched junction bases: 7. CDR3 length: 15 amino acids. Germline assignment: CDR1 GTSNPN and CDR2 SVGIG (reference sequence). CDR3 in amino acids: CAWSVLGQVHSPLHF. Here the CDR3 DNA reads TGTGCCTGGAGTGTACTAGGACAGGTCCATTCACCCCTCCACTTT.

This clonotype was counted only a few times. The J gene is TRBJ2-3, the V gene TRBV2; D not resolved. Trimming stripped 3 bases from V and 6 bases from J, with 7 bases between. Germline CDR1 is SNHLY and CDR2 is FYNNEI. The CDR3 is made up of 12 amino acids. CDR3 sequence reads: CASSDRGDTQYF. CDR3 nucleotides: TGTGCCAGCAGTGATCGTGGGGATACGCAGTATTTT.

The chain carries TRBV30 and TRBJ1-6, with D maybe TRBD1 (5 bases). The V gene lost 7 bases and the J gene lost 7 bases, with 14 bases spanning the gap. Germline lookup yields CDR1 GTSNPN and CDR2 SVGIG (reference sequence). The CDR3 consists of 13 residues. CDR3: CASGRQTNSPLHF. CDR3 DNA sequence: TGTGCCTCCGGGAGACAGACGAATTCACCCCTCCACTTT.

As regards this clonotype: A clone one base away is much larger, so this may be a read error. This CDR3 reads CASSQDDPGGEIQYF. The DNA for the CDR3 is TGTGCCAGCAGCCAAGATGATCCGGGTGGAGAGATCCAGTACTTC. The rearrangement links TRBV3-1 to TRBJ2-5; no firm D call. The length of the CDR3 is 15 residues. Germline assignment: CDR1 LGHDT and CDR2 YNNKEL (reference sequence).

This clonotype has just a few counts. The V call is TRBV28, the J call TRBJ2-7, with TRBD1 matching over 9 bases. Germline V gene data show CDR1 as MDHEN and CDR2 as SYDVKM. J was trimmed by 8 bases and V by 8 bases; bases with no gene match: 10. The CDR3 loop spans 13 amino acids. The CDR3 reads CASLTRQGVQQYF. The CDR3 region has the DNA TGTGCCAGCTTAACTCGACAGGGGGTTCAGCAGTACTTC.

This sequence joins TRBV7-3 and TRBJ1-1; tentatively, D is TRBD1 (6 bases). The V gene lost 1 base and the J gene lost 3 bases, with 9 bases spanning the gap. There are 14 residues in the CDR3. Germline V gives CDR1 SGHTA, CDR2 FQGTGA. CDR3 region: CASSLSGGHTEAFF. The DNA for the CDR3 is TGTGCCAGCAGCTTAAGCGGGGGGCACACTGAAGCTTTCTTT.

V is TRBV27 and J is TRBJ1-2; 8 bases line up with TRBD1. The V gene's germline CDR1 is MNHEY and CDR2 SMNVEV (reference sequence). This CDR3 is built from 13 residues. V gave up 2 bases and J gave up 9 bases; unmatched junction bases: 5. The CDR3 nucleotides are TGTGCCAGCAGTTTAGTAACAGGGGGGAGCTACACCTTC. It yields the protein CASSLVTGGSYTF.

This chain connects TRBV30 to TRBJ1-6, with unresolved D. The V end lost 4 bases, the J end lost 13 bases, and 17 bases lay between the germline ends. The CDR3 contains 13 residues. Germline CDR1 is GTSNPN and CDR2 is SVGIG (reference sequence). CDR3 residues: CAWKENSLGPLHF. CDR3 nucleotide sequence: TGTGCCTGGAAAGAAAACTCCCTTGGCCCCCTCCACTTT. The full variable domain, with the rest looked up from reference TRBV30 and TRBJ1-6, is SQTIHQWPATLVQPVGSPLSLECTVEGTSNPNLYWYRQAAGRGLQLLFYSVGIGQISSEVPQNLSASRPQDRQFILSSKKLLLSDSGFYLCAWKENSLGPLHFGNGTRLTVT.

This chain joins TRBV20-1 and TRBJ1-2; 8 nucleotides agree with TRBD1. This CDR3 region has 14 residues. The J segment lost 4 bases and the V segment lost 5 bases, leaving 9 bases of the junction unmatched. The germline CDR1 and CDR2 sequences are DFQATT and SNEGSKA (reference sequence). DNA for the CDR3: TGCAGTGCTCTTAACAGGGGGGAAGGCTATGGCTACACCTTC. Translation gives CSALNRGEGYGYTF.

This chain links TRBV30 with TRBJ1-5; D not resolved. The V and J ends lost 3 bases and 1 base respectively, with 10 bases between them. Germline V CDR1 and CDR2: GTSNPN, SVGIG (reference sequence). This CDR3 has 14 amino acids. The CDR3 DNA sequence: TGTGCCTGGAGCGCCCGGACGAGCAATCAGCCCCAGCATTTT. Translated: CAWSARTSNQPQHF.

This clonotype was counted between two and nine times. The CDR3 sequence is CASSTSAGTGNSPLHF. The CDR3 region has the DNA TGTGCCAGTAGTACGTCGGCAGGGACGGGCAATTCACCCCTCCACTTT. The V and J genes are TRBV19 and TRBJ1-6, with a possible D match to TRBD1 (5 bases). The V end lost 4 bases, the J end lost 7 bases, and 17 bases lay between the germline ends. The CDR3 contains 16 residues. Germline V gene data show CDR1 as LNHDA and CDR2 as SQIVND (reference sequence). Full variable domain (rest looked up from reference TRBV19 and TRBJ1-6): DGGITQSPKYLFRKEGQNVTLSCEQNLNHDAMYWYRQDPGQGLRLIYYSQIVNDFQKGDIAEGYSVSREKKESFPLTVTSAQKNPTAFYLCASSTSAGTGNSPLHFGNGTRLTVT.

The chain employs TRBV6-1 and TRBJ2-1; no clear D gene. Germline loops: CDR1 MNHNS, CDR2 SASEGT. V was pared by 6 bases and J by 0 bases, with 9 bases between. The CDR3 sequence is 14 residues long. The CDR3 reads CASSQSSSYNEQFF. The CDR3 DNA sequence: TGTGCCAGCAGCCAGTCTAGCTCCTACAATGAGCAGTTCTTC.

The chain recombines TRBV24-1 with TRBJ2-2; 7 bases match TRBD1. The V and J ends lost 5 bases and 5 bases, in that order; junction bases with no gene match: 4. CDR3 length: 14 amino acids. Germline V gene data show CDR1 as KGHDR and CDR2 as SFDVKD. This CDR3 reads CATSVGGKTGELFF. The DNA of the CDR3 is TGTGCCACCAGTGTAGGGGGCAAGACCGGGGAGCTGTTTTTT.

The rearrangement joins TRBV7-9 to TRBJ2-2; 8 nucleotides align to TRBD2. Per germline, CDR1 SEHNR and CDR2 FQNEAQ (reference sequence). V dropped 5 bases and J dropped 5; count of bases not matched to a gene: 4. This CDR3 has 14 amino acids. CDR3 residues: CASSGTRKTGELFF. Here the CDR3 DNA reads TGTGCCAGCAGCGGGACTAGGAAGACCGGGGAGCTGTTTTTT.

This clonotype is a singleton in its sample. V usage is TRBV5-8 and J usage is TRBJ1-5; possibly TRBD1 for D (6 bases). The CDR3 totals 17 residues. Trimming shortened V by 2 bases and J by 0 bases, and 15 bases separated the two germline ends. Germline values: CDR1 SGHTS, CDR2 YDEGEE. The CDR3 DNA follows: TGTGCCAGCAGCTTCGTCGACCGGACAGATAGCAATCAGCCCCAGCATTTT. Its protein is CASSFVDRTDSNQPQHF.

This clonotype has a single count. This chain connects TRBV10-1 to TRBJ1-1; tentative D call: TRBD1 (6 bases). Looked up from germline, CDR1 is WNHNN and CDR2 is SYGVQD (reference sequence). The CDR3 covers 16 residues. Trimming stripped 8 bases from V and 5 bases from J, with 24 bases between. The CDR3: CASSPGQVRGGTEAFF. CDR3 DNA sequence: TGCGCCAGCTCCCCCGGGCAGGTTCGAGGGGGGACTGAAGCTTTCTTT.

This clonotype has just a few counts. The chain employs TRBV20-1 and TRBJ2-5; D call uncertain. The germline CDR1 and CDR2 sequences are DFQATT and SNEGSKA (reference sequence). V shed 6 bases and J shed 5 bases, with 7 bases lying between them. The CDR3 is 10 residues long. In nucleotides, the CDR3 is TGCAGTGCCCGTAGCGAGACCCAGTACTTC. Translating it yields CSARSETQYF.

This rearrangement joins TRBV6-1 to TRBJ1-1, with D tentatively TRBD1 (5 bases). CDR3 length equals 14 residues. CDR1 is MNHNS and CDR2 is SASEGT in the germline V gene. Deletions cut 5 bases from V and 4 bases from J, with 14 bases between. CDR3 sequence reads: CASSTPGRPTEAFF. In DNA form, the CDR3 reads TGTGCCAGCAGTACTCCGGGACGGCCCACTGAAGCTTTCTTT.

Concerning this clonotype itself: Sequence at one end of the junction differs from germline and may be a read error. The chain couples TRBV10-3 to TRBJ1-6; possible D gene TRBD1, 6 bases. CDR3 length: 14 amino acids. The germline CDR1 and CDR2 sequences are ENHRY and SYGVKD. Here the CDR3 reads CASSYGGGETPLHF. DNA for the CDR3: TGTGCCAGCAGTTATGGGGGGGGCGAGACACCCCTCCACTTT.

The chain uses TRBV6-2 or TRBV6-3 and TRBJ1-5; D ambiguous. Trimming took 5 bases from V and 1 from J, leaving 12 bases between them. The CDR3 is 15 residues long. The germline V gene has CDR1 MNHEY and CDR2 SVGEGT. The CDR3 loop reads CASSPGPKSNQPQHF. As DNA, the CDR3 is TGTGCCAGCAGTCCGGGCCCGAAGAGCAATCAGCCCCAGCATTTT.

This sequence joins TRBV30 and TRBJ1-5; TRBD1 might be the D (5 bases). The CDR3 length is 15 residues. V was trimmed by 0 bases and J by 7 bases, leaving 16 bases between them. Per the germline V gene, CDR1 is GTSNPN and CDR2 is SVGIG (reference sequence). In DNA, the CDR3 is TGTGCCTGGAGTGTAGGCAGGGTGGCTAACCAGCCCCAGCATTTT. It is translated as CAWSVGRVANQPQHF. The variable domain in full, completed from reference TRBV30 and TRBJ1-5, reads SQTIHQWPATLVQPVGSPLSLECTVEGTSNPNLYWYRQAAGRGLQLLFYSVGIGQISSEVPQNLSASRPQDRQFILSSKKLLLSDSGFYLCAWSVGRVANQPQHFGDGTRLSIL.

This sequence joins TRBV20-1 and TRBJ1-5; 7 bases are a match to TRBD1. V shed 5 bases, J shed 4 bases, and the junction held 8 bases outside the gene matches. This CDR3 is built from 14 residues. Per the germline V gene, CDR1 is DFQATT and CDR2 is SNEGSKA (reference sequence). CDR3 in DNA: TGCAGTGCTCCAGACAGGGTAGCAAATCAGCCCCAGCATTTT. Amino acid sequence: CSAPDRVANQPQHF.

The J gene is TRBJ1-2, the V gene TRBV28, with a possible D match to TRBD1 (6 bases). Germline-derived CDR1 and CDR2 are MDHEN and SYDVKM. V was trimmed by 6 bases and J by 5 bases, leaving 16 bases between them. The CDR3 loop spans 14 amino acids. The CDR3, as DNA: TGTGCCAGCAGCCCCGGGGGGGGCAGTTATGGCTACACCTTC. This gives the protein CASSPGGGSYGYTF.

This chain joins TRBV3-1 and TRBJ2-5; 10 positions match TRBD2. This CDR3 is 14 amino acids long. From germline, CDR1 is LGHDT and CDR2 YNNKEL (reference sequence). J lost 1 base, V lost 4 bases, and 0 bases had no gene match. This CDR3 is CASSLAGGQETQYF. The DNA of the CDR3 is TGTGCCAGCAGCCTAGCGGGAGGCCAAGAGACCCAGTACTTC.

The chain recombines TRBV7-9 with TRBJ1-1; 7 nucleotides agree with TRBD1. There are 14 residues in the CDR3. V lost 5 bases and J lost 0; bases outside the gene matches: 3. In germline, CDR1 is SEHNR, CDR2 FQNEAQ (reference sequence). CDR3 in amino acids: CASSRTGLNTEAFF. Written as DNA, the CDR3 is TGTGCCAGCAGCCGGACAGGCCTGAACACTGAAGCTTTCTTT.

This chain joins TRBV11-3 and TRBJ2-5; 8 nucleotides agree with TRBD2. The CDR3 is 16 amino acids. Germline loops: CDR1 SGHNT, CDR2 YENEEA. The V gene end was trimmed by 7 bases and the J gene end by 5 bases; junction bases not matched to a gene: 15. The CDR3 DNA sequence: TGTGCCAGCACCGACCGGGGGGGCACCTCCCGGGAGACCCAGTACTTC. Translated: CASTDRGGTSRETQYF.

V gene TRBV14 combines with J gene TRBJ1-2; D perhaps matches TRBD1 (6 bases). Germline V lookup: CDR1 SGHDN, CDR2 FVKESK. The germline V and J ends were trimmed by 2 bases and 5 bases, with 6 bases remaining between them. The CDR3 has 12 amino acids. The chain's CDR3 is CASSQQGYGYTF. Written as DNA, the CDR3 is TGTGCCAGCAGCCAACAGGGGTATGGCTACACCTTC. Combining the CDR3 with reference TRBV14 and TRBJ1-2 gives the whole variable domain EAGVTQFPSHSVIEKGQTVTLRCDPISGHDNLYWYRRVMGKEIKFLLHFVKESKQDESGMPNNRFLAERTGGTYSTLKVQPAELEDSGVYFCASSQQGYGYTFGSGTRLTVV.